This passage covers 7 T cell receptor beta chains from one sample sequenced in a study of blood T cell repertoires in COVID-19. The table came from immunoSEQ multiplex PCR; TCRdb's copy has only in-frame clones and leaves some out. The repertoire holds about 85,000 clones, approximately 88% seen once, with about 5.3% in the top ten. Sequenced: peripheral blood. The receptors were sampled from a man in his sixties with acute or convalescent COVID-19.

The rearrangement uses TRBV7-9 and TRBJ1-1, with D perhaps TRBD1 (5 bases). Between the trimmed V and J ends, which lost 1 base and 1 base, there was a span of 7 bases. The CDR3 runs 14 residues. Germline lookup yields CDR1 SEHNR and CDR2 FQNEAQ (reference sequence). The CDR3 DNA reads TGTGCCAGCAGCTTAGATCAGGGGAACACTGAAGCTTTCTTT. Its protein is CASSLDQGNTEAFF.

The gene calls are TRBV6-5 and TRBJ1-2, with TRBD1 matching over 7 bases. Germline V lookup: CDR1 MNHEY, CDR2 SVGAGI. The CDR3 has 13 residues. Trimming cost V 6 bases and J 8 bases; bases outside gene matches: 9. CDR3 in amino acids: CASRDGTVGGYTF. The CDR3 coding sequence is TGTGCCAGCAGGGACGGGACAGTGGGGGGCTACACCTTC.

The chain combines TRBV12-3 or TRBV12-4 with TRBJ1-3; D uncertain. The V end was cut by 7 bases, the J end by 3 bases, with 10 bases between. CDR3 length: 13 residues. CDR3 DNA: TGTGCCAGCACTGTTGTCGGTGGAAACACCATATATTTT. Its protein is CASTVVGGNTIYF.

CDR3 DNA sequence: TGTGCCAGCAGCGCCACAGGGAACACCGGGGAGCTGTTTTTT. This encodes CASSATGNTGELFF. This chain connects TRBV7-2 to TRBJ2-2, with a tentative D call TRBD1 (5 bases). V dropped 5 bases and J dropped 1 base, with 8 bases sitting between them. Per germline, CDR1 SGHTA and CDR2 FQGNSA. This CDR3 has 14 amino acids.

This clone was recorded only once. The J gene is TRBJ2-1, the V gene TRBV6-5; 12 bases agree with TRBD2. The germline CDR1 and CDR2 sequences are MNHEY and SVGAGI. V lost 8 bases to trimming and J lost 7 bases; unmatched junction nucleotides: 6. CDR3 length: 14 residues. CDR3 coding DNA: TGTGCCAGCGGACTAGCGGGGTTGGGGAATGAGCAGTTCTTC. Translating it yields CASGLAGLGNEQFF.

The CDR3 loop is CASGVAGGKDYEQYF. In nucleotides, the CDR3 is TGTGCCAGCGGGGTGGCAGGGGGCAAGGATTACGAGCAGTACTTC. The V call is TRBV7-3, the J call TRBJ2-7; 8 positions agree with TRBD1. Losses at the gene ends were 8 bases for V and 4 bases for J; bases not matched to a gene: 13. The CDR3 covers 15 residues. CDR1 and CDR2 (germline): SGHTA, FQGTGA.

The V gene is TRBV5-4, the J gene TRBJ1-4, with 7 bases fitting TRBD1. From germline, CDR1 is SGHNT and CDR2 YYREEE (reference sequence). This CDR3 is built from 14 residues. V lost 0 bases, J lost 8 bases, and 4 bases stayed unmatched. Written as DNA, the CDR3 is TGTGCCAGCAGCTTGGACAGGGGAGAAGAAAAACTGTTTTTT. This encodes CASSLDRGEEKLFF.